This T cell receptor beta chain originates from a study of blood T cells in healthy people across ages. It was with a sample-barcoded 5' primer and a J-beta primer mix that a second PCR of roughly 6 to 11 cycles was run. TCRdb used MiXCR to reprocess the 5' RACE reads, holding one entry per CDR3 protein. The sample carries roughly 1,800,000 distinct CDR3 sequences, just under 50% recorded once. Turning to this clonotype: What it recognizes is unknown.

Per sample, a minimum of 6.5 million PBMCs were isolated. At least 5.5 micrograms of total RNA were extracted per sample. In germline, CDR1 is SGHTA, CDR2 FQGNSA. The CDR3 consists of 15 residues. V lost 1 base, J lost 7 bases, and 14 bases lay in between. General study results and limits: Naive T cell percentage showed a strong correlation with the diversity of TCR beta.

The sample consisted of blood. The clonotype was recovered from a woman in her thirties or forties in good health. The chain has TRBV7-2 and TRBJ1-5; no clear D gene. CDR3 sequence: CASSLVGDPRQPQHF. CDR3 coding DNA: TGTGCCAGCAGCTTAGTCGGGGATCCAAGGCAGCCCCAGCATTTT.